The 27 T cell receptor beta chains given below trace back to one sample, sequenced in a study of early T cells in non-severe SARS-CoV-2 infection. TCRdb re-called the 5' RACE reads with MiXCR, one entry per CDR3 protein. Of 65,000 to 90,000 distinct CDR3 sequences listed, 12% were seen once; the top ten hold approximately 5%. The source material was whole blood. All receptors derive from an adult who was a healthcare worker with PCR-confirmed SARS-CoV-2 infection or an uninfected control (not recorded which).

The chain couples TRBV24-1 to TRBJ2-1; 8 bases match TRBD1. The length of the CDR3 is 20 residues. CDR1 is KGHDR and CDR2 is SFDVKD in the germline V gene. Losses at the gene ends were 3 bases for V and 6 bases for J; bases not matched to a gene: 21. CDR3 region: CATSDAAGQGRALGSNEQFF. For the CDR3, the DNA is TGTGCCACCAGTGATGCTGCCGGACAGGGCCGAGCGTTGGGGTCCAATGAGCAGTTCTTC.

This clonotype was seen only a few times. The chain uses TRBV29-1 and TRBJ1-2, with D tentatively TRBD1 (5 bases). The CDR3 contains 13 residues. Germline values: CDR1 SQVTM, CDR2 ANQGSEA. The V gene lost 0 bases and the J gene lost 7 bases, with 12 bases spanning the gap. CDR3 sequence (DNA): TGCAGCGTTGAAGAGCCCGGGGCGGGTGGCTACACCTTC. Its protein product is CSVEEPGAGGYTF.

This clonotype has ten or more counts. This chain links TRBV6-6 with TRBJ1-5; 8 bases map to TRBD1. This CDR3 contains 16 residues. Germline V CDR1 and CDR2: MNHNY, SVGAGI (reference sequence). Trimming took 7 bases from V and 5 from J; bases not matched to a gene: 13. This chain's CDR3 is CASTTTDRGWDQPQHF. CDR3 coding DNA: TGTGCCAGCACCACGACCGACAGGGGCTGGGATCAGCCCCAGCATTTT.

The sample holds many counts of this clonotype. V gene TRBV4-1 combines with J gene TRBJ2-7, with TRBD1 identical over 8 bases. V gave up 2 bases and J gave up 3 bases; unmatched junction bases: 6. The V gene's germline CDR1 is MGHRA and CDR2 YSYEKL. The CDR3 runs to 15 residues. The CDR3 sequence is CASSQTTGVVYEQYF. For the CDR3, the DNA is TGCGCCAGCAGCCAAACGACAGGGGTGGTCTACGAGCAGTACTTC.

V usage is TRBV7-9 and J usage is TRBJ2-3; D might be TRBD2 (6 bases). This CDR3 is 15 amino acids long. In germline, CDR1 is SEHNR, CDR2 FQNEAQ (reference sequence). V gave up 5 bases and J gave up 7 bases, with 19 bases separating them. This CDR3 reads CASSQTSSRVNTQYF. DNA for the CDR3: TGTGCCAGCAGCCAGACTAGTTCCAGGGTAAATACGCAGTATTTT. The whole variable domain, remainder taken from reference TRBV7-9 and TRBJ2-3, is DTGVSQNPRHKITKRGQNVTFRCDPISEHNRLYWYRQTLGQGPEFLTYFQNEAQLEKSRLLSDRFSAERPKGSFSTLEIQRTEQGDSAMYLCASSQTSSRVNTQYFGPGTRLTVL.

The J gene is TRBJ2-3, the V gene TRBV11-2, with D hard to call. Germline CDR1 and CDR2: SGHAT and FQNNGV. The germline V and J ends were trimmed by 0 bases and 0 bases, with 7 bases remaining between them. The CDR3 has 15 residues. The CDR3: CASSLDPGSTDTQYF. The CDR3 region has the DNA TGTGCCAGCAGCTTAGATCCCGGGAGCACAGATACGCAGTATTTT.

This clonotype has ten or more counts. The junction departs from germline at one end; a sequencing error may be responsible. The chain links TRBV27 to TRBJ2-7; 8 bases align to TRBD2. The CDR3 runs to 14 residues. Germline V gene sequence: CDR1 MNHEY, CDR2 SMNVEV (reference sequence). In DNA form, the CDR3 reads TGTGCCAGCAGTCGGGGACTAGACTCCGACGAGCAGTACTTC. This encodes CASSRGLDSDEQYF.

This clonotype was recorded at least ten times. This chain links TRBV4-2 with TRBJ2-1, with D tentatively TRBD1 (6 bases). This CDR3 contains 16 residues. The germline gives CDR1 LGHNA, CDR2 YNFKEQ. The ends were cut back, 4 bases at V and 5 bases at J, with 18 bases in the middle. The CDR3 DNA sequence: TGTGCCAGCAGCCCCACCCGGGGTAGGGGGAACAATGAGCAGTTCTTC. This translates into CASSPTRGRGNNEQFF.

The sample holds many counts of this clonotype. The chain uses TRBV6-5 and TRBJ2-5; D is unclear. This CDR3 contains 12 residues. The V gene lost 4 bases and the J gene lost 3 bases, with 6 bases spanning the gap. Looked up from germline, CDR1 is MNHEY and CDR2 is SVGAGI. CDR3 in amino acids: CASSSPEETQYF. The CDR3 nucleotides are TGTGCCAGCAGTTCCCCAGAAGAGACCCAGTACTTC.

This clonotype is judged large. V gene TRBV9 combines with J gene TRBJ2-7; D not certain. The ends were cut back, 0 bases at V and 2 bases at J, with 9 bases in the middle. CDR3 size: 14 residues. Germline loops: CDR1 SGDLS, CDR2 YYNGEE. The CDR3 DNA reads as TGTGCCAGCAGCGTAGGTGGAGACCCCTACGAGCAGTACTTC. Translated: CASSVGGDPYEQYF.

The rearrangement uses TRBV20-1 and TRBJ1-1; D is possibly TRBD1 (5 bases). Germline-derived CDR1 and CDR2 are DFQATT and SNEGSKA (reference sequence). CDR3 length: 13 amino acids. The V end was cut by 3 bases, the J end by 11 bases, with 19 bases between. For the CDR3, the DNA is TGCAGTGCTAGGGCGGGAGGGGCGCAGAACGCTTTCTTT. It codes for CSARAGGAQNAFF.

This chain links TRBV20-1 with TRBJ2-3; 12 bases line up with TRBD2. The CDR3 totals 18 residues. Germline V gene data show CDR1 as DFQATT and CDR2 as SNEGSKA (reference sequence). Losses at the gene ends were 5 bases for V and 3 bases for J; bases not matched to a gene: 15. The CDR3 spells CSARHGLAGNRVTDTQYF. The DNA for the CDR3 is TGCAGTGCTCGCCATGGACTAGCGGGAAATAGGGTAACAGATACGCAGTATTTT.

In this sample, this clonotype turned up many times. This chain links TRBV2 with TRBJ2-7; 10 nucleotides match TRBD2. The CDR3 has 14 residues. From germline, CDR1 is SNHLY and CDR2 FYNNEI. J lost 4 bases, V lost 2 bases, and 2 bases had no gene match. The CDR3 sequence: CASSELAGEYEQYF. In DNA, the CDR3 is TGTGCCAGCAGTGAACTAGCGGGGGAGTACGAGCAGTACTTC.

This clonotype was seen only a few times. This sequence joins TRBV7-8 and TRBJ1-5, with D possibly being TRBD1 (5 bases). CDR1 is SGHVS and CDR2 is FQNEAQ in the germline V gene. The length of the CDR3 is 14 residues. Trimming pared 5 bases from V and 1 base from J, leaving 9 bases between. The CDR3 bases are TGTGCCAGCAGCGTTGGGGGGAGCAATCAGCCCCAGCATTTT. This codes for CASSVGGSNQPQHF.

This clonotype was counted at least ten times. The chain uses TRBV6-4 and TRBJ2-1; D call uncertain. V was trimmed by 0 bases and J by 10 bases, leaving 10 bases between them. This CDR3 has 13 amino acids. Germline V gene lookup returns CDR1 MRHNA and CDR2 SNTAGT. CDR3 DNA sequence: TGTGCCAGCAGTGACTCCTCGACACGGGAGCAGTTCTTC. Amino acid sequence: CASSDSSTREQFF.

The rearrangement links TRBV2 to TRBJ1-2; D is uncertain. The CDR3 is 15 amino acids. The germline CDR1 and CDR2 sequences are SNHLY and FYNNEI. The V and J ends lost 4 bases and 1 base respectively, with 13 bases between them. The CDR3 region is CASSVGANRNYGYTF. CDR3 DNA sequence: TGTGCCAGCAGTGTCGGCGCGAACCGTAACTATGGCTACACCTTC.

The sample holds many counts of this clonotype. This chain joins TRBV5-1 and TRBJ2-1; TRBD1 matches at 8 bases. There are 15 residues in the CDR3. Germline values: CDR1 SGHRS, CDR2 YFSETQ. Trimming at V came to 4 bases and at J to 9 bases, leaving 12 bases not matched to a gene. CDR3 amino acids: CASSVQGAAVGEQFF. DNA for the CDR3: TGCGCCAGCAGCGTGCAGGGGGCTGCTGTGGGTGAGCAGTTCTTC.

This chain uses TRBV7-9 with TRBJ1-5; 8 positions match TRBD1. The CDR3 covers 14 residues. V lost 5 bases and J lost 3; bases outside the gene matches: 3. From germline, CDR1 is SEHNR and CDR2 FQNEAQ (reference sequence). The CDR3 sequence is CASSPDRDNQPQHF. As DNA, the CDR3 is TGTGCCAGCAGCCCGGACAGGGACAATCAGCCCCAGCATTTT.

The chain has TRBV12-3 or TRBV12-4 and TRBJ1-6, with TRBD1 identical over 7 bases. The V and J ends lost 3 bases and 8 bases, in that order; junction bases with no gene match: 4. The CDR3 is made up of 14 amino acids. CDR3 nucleotides: TGTGCCAGCAGTTTGGCCAGGGGGGATTCACCCCTCCACTTT. This codes for CASSLARGDSPLHF.

This clonotype showed up just a few times. The rearrangement links TRBV5-5 to TRBJ1-5, with no clear D. Trimming left V 6 bases short and J 1 base short, with 14 bases between. Germline V lookup: CDR1 SGHKS, CDR2 YYEKEE (reference sequence). CDR3 length equals 15 residues. CDR3 amino acids: CASKLSVASNQPQHF. The CDR3 bases are TGTGCCAGCAAGCTATCAGTAGCCAGCAATCAGCCCCAGCATTTT.

This clonotype showed up many times. The V gene is TRBV11-2, the J gene TRBJ1-1; the D gene is possibly TRBD1 (5 bases). The germline V and J ends were trimmed by 3 bases and 5 bases, with 13 bases remaining between them. In germline, CDR1 is SGHAT, CDR2 FQNNGV. CDR3 length: 14 residues. The CDR3 sequence: CASSLASGRTEAFF. CDR3 in DNA: TGTGCCAGCAGCTTGGCGTCAGGGAGGACTGAAGCTTTCTTT.

The chain is built from TRBV6-6 and TRBJ2-3; D gene uncertain. CDR3 length: 15 amino acids. Germline V gives CDR1 MNHNY, CDR2 SVGAGI (reference sequence). The V end was cut by 4 bases, the J end by 3 bases, with 14 bases between. CDR3 DNA sequence: TGTGCCAGCAGTTCCTACGGAAGGTTAACAGATACGCAGTATTTT. Translating gives CASSSYGRLTDTQYF.

The J gene is TRBJ2-1, the V gene TRBV7-9, with 10 nucleotides matching TRBD2. Germline values: CDR1 SEHNR, CDR2 FQNEAQ (reference sequence). The CDR3 has 16 residues. The V segment lost 4 bases and the J segment 2 bases; nucleotides outside the gene matches: 5. The CDR3 region has the DNA TGTGCCAGCAGCTCCCCTAGCGGGGGTACCTACAATGAGCAGTTCTTC. It translates to CASSSPSGGTYNEQFF.

CDR3: CAISESWDLTYEQYF. In DNA, the CDR3 is TGTGCCATCAGTGAGTCATGGGACCTAACCTACGAGCAGTACTTC. V gene TRBV10-3 combines with J gene TRBJ2-7; possibly TRBD1 or TRBD2 for D (5 bases each). V lost 0 bases to trimming and J lost 2 bases, with 11 bases between them. Germline-derived CDR1 and CDR2 are ENHRY and SYGVKD. This CDR3 has 15 residues.

This clonotype was seen ten or more times. The rearrangement links TRBV5-4 to TRBJ2-1; 15 bases line up with TRBD2. The CDR3 contains 18 residues. Germline V gene lookup returns CDR1 SGHNT and CDR2 YYREEE (reference sequence). V was clipped by 4 bases and J by 0 bases; unmatched bases: 5. The CDR3 bases are TGTGCCAGCAGCACCGGGACTAGCGGGGGGAGCTCCTACAATGAGCAGTTCTTC. This encodes CASSTGTSGGSSYNEQFF.

This clonotype was observed at least ten times. The chain employs TRBV6-6 and TRBJ1-1, with D possibly TRBD1 on 6 matching bases. Trimming took 4 bases from V and 4 from J, leaving 16 bases between them. The CDR3 is 15 residues long. Germline-derived CDR1 and CDR2 are MNHNY and SVGAGI (reference sequence). The CDR3 sequence is CASSSLWEGGTEAFF. In DNA, the CDR3 is TGTGCCAGCAGTTCCCTATGGGAAGGGGGCACTGAAGCTTTCTTT.

This clonotype was detected many times. The V call is TRBV20-1, the J call TRBJ2-1; 15 nucleotides align to TRBD2. Germline V gene lookup returns CDR1 DFQATT and CDR2 SNEGSKA (reference sequence). V lost 5 bases to trimming and J lost 8 bases; unmatched junction nucleotides: 10. The CDR3 consists of 16 residues. The CDR3 bases are TGCAGTGCTTCCGGGACTAGCGGGAGGATTCCCCATGAGCAGTTCTTC. It encodes CSASGTSGRIPHEQFF.